This passage covers 3 T cell receptor beta chains from one sample sequenced in a study of blood T cell repertoires in COVID-19. Produced via immunoSEQ multiplex PCR; TCRdb's table is partial and in-frame only. The profile shows approximately 500,000 clones, 80% to 90% of them singletons. Material: peripheral blood. The receptors come from a human donor in a cohort sampled during active COVID-19.

The chain uses TRBV6-6 and TRBJ2-3, with D unresolved. The CDR3 length is 12 residues. V shed 2 bases and J shed 6 bases, with 6 bases lying between them. Germline CDR1 and CDR2: MNHNY and SVGAGI (reference sequence). The CDR3, as DNA: TGTGCCAGCAGTTACAGTCAGGATACGCAGTATTTT. This translates into CASSYSQDTQYF.

The chain combines TRBV9 with TRBJ1-1, with 7 bases matching TRBD1. Trimming took 3 bases from V and 2 from J; bases not matched to a gene: 4. The CDR3 has 14 residues. Germline-derived CDR1 and CDR2 are SGDLS and YYNGEE. CDR3 region: CASSEGQPNTEAFF. The CDR3 DNA reads TGTGCCAGCAGCGAGGGACAGCCAAACACTGAAGCTTTCTTT.

The gene calls are TRBV29-1 and TRBJ2-7; tentative D call: TRBD2 (7 bases). CDR1 SQVTM and CDR2 ANQGSEA come from the germline V gene. The CDR3 covers 18 residues. Trimming pared 6 bases from V and 1 base from J, leaving 28 bases between. DNA of the CDR3: TGCAGCGTGGGGGGGCATGGAATCGGTAGCGGGTTTTCCTACGAGCAGTACTTC. Translating it yields CSVGGHGIGSGFSYEQYF.